There are a few counts of the clone carrying this T cell receptor (beta chain). Its antigen is unknown. This specimen comes from a study of T-cell reconstitution after alpha-beta-depleted transplantation in children. Trimming at V came to 4 bases and at J to 0 bases, leaving 14 bases not matched to a gene. The CDR3 has 19 amino acids. The germline V gene encodes CDR1 SGHRS and CDR2 YFSETQ. Study-wide results and limits: Newly produced T cells mostly provided counts and TCRbeta diversity after one year, as hyperexpanded clones declined.

Construction of the TCRbeta library involved unique molecular identifiers. Using its own MiXCR run on the PCR reads, TCRdb lists one record per CDR3 protein. Of 250,000 or so distinct CDR3 sequences listed, approximately 8% are singletons. The chain couples TRBV5-1 to TRBJ2-3; 10 bases line up with TRBD2. Sequenced material: PBMCs, mostly from graft donor cells, taken 180 days after TCRalphabeta/CD19-depleted stem cell transplant. The origin of this receptor is a male patient younger than 18 who had a stem cell transplant for acute lymphoblastic leukemia, so the T cells may come from the graft donor. CDR3 DNA: TGCGCCAGCAGCAAGCGGGGGGGCCGTGTCAGCGCTAGCACAGATACGCAGTATTTT. It yields the protein CASSKRGGRVSASTDTQYF.